These 28 T cell receptor beta chains were all obtained from the same sample, sequenced in a study of T cells expressing NK-cell markers. Each CDR3 protein gets one entry in TCRdb, which reprocessed the 5' RACE reads and gives no DNA. This sample's table reports about 150,000 distinct CDR3 sequences. The source material was blood T cells: a sorted CD56 or NKG2C T cell subset, CD4+ or CD8+ T cells, or bulk PBMC T cells (not recorded which). These receptors came from a woman aged 50 to 65 in good health.

V is TRBV12-3 or TRBV12-4 and J is TRBJ1-5; TCRdb selects TRBD1, and the lack of DNA leaves this call unchecked. This CDR3 has 12 residues. CDR3 region: CASKGSDQPQHF.

The chain links TRBV20-1 to TRBJ1-5; TCRdb picks TRBD1, but there is no DNA to check that call. Germline V gene data show CDR1 as DFQATT and CDR2 as SNEGSKA (reference sequence). CDR3 length equals 14 residues. CDR3 region: CSARGADGAYAQHF.

The CDR3 spells CASSQDDTGGEYGYTF. The V gene is TRBV3-1, the J gene TRBJ1-2. The CDR3 is made up of 16 amino acids. Germline lookup yields CDR1 LGHDT and CDR2 YNNKEL (reference sequence). Together with reference TRBV3-1 and TRBJ1-2, the CDR3 gives the full variable domain: DTAVSQTPKYLVTQMGNDKSIKCEQNLGHDTMYWYKQDSKKFLKIMFSYNNKELIINETVPNRFSPKSPDKAHLNLHINSLELGDSAVYFCASSQDDTGGEYGYTFGSGTRLTVV.

The chain is built from TRBV2 and TRBJ2-3; with no DNA, the TCRdb D assignment of TRBD1 cannot be verified. CDR1 is SNHLY and CDR2 is FYNNEI in the germline V gene. The CDR3 covers 16 residues. The CDR3 reads CASSEEGQGVYDTQYF.

The chain carries TRBV11-2 and TRBJ1-5. The V gene's germline CDR1 is SGHAT and CDR2 FQNNGV. The CDR3 sequence is 15 residues long. The CDR3 is CASSLVSNGDQPQHF.

The chain links TRBV11-2 to TRBJ2-3; TCRdb picks TRBD2, but there is no DNA to check that call. CDR3 length: 15 residues. CDR1 SGHAT and CDR2 FQNNGV come from the germline V gene. This CDR3 reads CASSREVGATDTQYF.

The V call is TRBV27, the J call TRBJ2-5; the D gene TCRdb calls, TRBD2, cannot be checked with no DNA. CDR3 length: 13 amino acids. CDR1 MNHEY and CDR2 SMNVEV come from the germline V gene (reference sequence). This CDR3 reads CASRGLAGETQYF.

The chain joins TRBV6-2 or TRBV6-3 to TRBJ2-1. Germline V gene sequence: CDR1 MNHEY, CDR2 SVGEGT. This CDR3 is 16 amino acids long. The chain's CDR3 is CASSTISRGSYNEQFF.

The rearrangement links TRBV11-2 to TRBJ2-7; TCRdb selects TRBD1, and the lack of DNA leaves this call unchecked. The CDR3 has 13 amino acids. Germline loops: CDR1 SGHAT, CDR2 FQNNGV. CDR3 in amino acids: CASSFWGSYEQYF.

This sequence joins TRBV5-6 and TRBJ2-2. The CDR3 has 18 residues. CDR1 and CDR2 (germline): SGHDT, YYEEEE. This CDR3 is CASSLRPLMTADTGELFF.

This rearrangement joins TRBV4-1 to TRBJ2-5; TCRdb picks TRBD1, but there is no DNA to check that call. Germline V gene lookup returns CDR1 MGHRA and CDR2 YSYEKL. The CDR3 is 14 residues long. CDR3 sequence: CASSLLRGQETQYF.

The chain is built from TRBV12-3 or TRBV12-4 and TRBJ2-6. This CDR3 contains 18 residues. The CDR3 spells CASRLASFLDSGANVLTF.

This chain uses TRBV18 with TRBJ2-3. CDR3 length: 16 residues. Germline-derived CDR1 and CDR2 are KGHSH and LQKENI. CDR3 amino acids: CASSPERQSSTDTQYF.

J is TRBJ2-1 and V is TRBV4-1; TCRdb names TRBD2, which stays unverified in the absence of DNA. Germline CDR1 and CDR2: MGHRA and YSYEKL. The CDR3 is 13 amino acids. CDR3 loop: CASSLSGGNEQFF.

The CDR3: CASSGTGWSYGYTF. This chain uses TRBV12-3 or TRBV12-4 with TRBJ1-2; TCRdb selects TRBD1, and the lack of DNA leaves this call unchecked. The CDR3 has 14 amino acids.

This sequence joins TRBV20-1 and TRBJ1-5; the D call from TCRdb, TRBD1, cannot be confirmed without DNA. Germline values: CDR1 DFQATT, CDR2 SNEGSKA (reference sequence). The CDR3 is 19 residues long. CDR3 in amino acids: CSATGVATGDAISNQPQHF.

V and J are TRBV29-1 and TRBJ2-1; without DNA, the TCRdb call of TRBD1 cannot be checked. CDR1 is SQVTM and CDR2 is ANQGSEA in the germline V gene. The CDR3 totals 13 residues. The CDR3 loop is CSGQEASYNEQFF.

J is TRBJ2-5 and V is TRBV29-1. The germline V gene has CDR1 SQVTM and CDR2 ANQGSEA. The CDR3 contains 13 residues. The CDR3 protein is CSVEDQSQETQYF. The whole variable domain, remainder taken from reference TRBV29-1 and TRBJ2-5, is SAVISQKPSRDICQRGTSLTIQCQVDSQVTMMFWYRQQPGQSLTLIATANQGSEATYESGFVIDKFPISRPNLTFSTLTVSNMSPEDSSIYLCSVEDQSQETQYFGPGTRLLVL.

The CDR3 sequence: CASSSDFTGFEAFF. The V and J genes are TRBV5-1 and TRBJ1-1. The germline V gene has CDR1 SGHRS and CDR2 YFSETQ. This CDR3 has 14 amino acids.

The J gene is TRBJ2-3, the V gene TRBV10-3; TCRdb gives TRBD2 as the D gene, but with no DNA this cannot be confirmed. This CDR3 has 15 residues. CDR1 ENHRY and CDR2 SYGVKD come from the germline V gene. The CDR3 loop is CAISESAGGADTQYF.

The chain recombines TRBV3-1 with TRBJ2-7; TCRdb's D call, TRBD2, is unchecked because there is no DNA. This CDR3 spans 16 amino acids. The germline V gene has CDR1 LGHDT and CDR2 YNNKEL (reference sequence). The CDR3 sequence is CASSQVAGTTYYEQYF.

The chain has TRBV10-3 and TRBJ2-3; lacking DNA, the TRBD1 call made by TCRdb goes unchecked. The germline CDR1 and CDR2 sequences are ENHRY and SYGVKD. The CDR3 is made up of 15 amino acids. This CDR3 reads CAITGDGVSADTQYF.

The V gene is TRBV6-2 or TRBV6-3, the J gene TRBJ2-2. The germline gives CDR1 MNHEY, CDR2 SVGEGT. The CDR3 contains 15 residues. CDR3 in amino acids: CASSYLGFKSGELFF.

The V gene is TRBV24-1, the J gene TRBJ2-2; TCRdb's D call, TRBD2, is unchecked because there is no DNA. The CDR3 extends over 14 amino acids. Germline V CDR1 and CDR2: KGHDR, SFDVKD. Here the CDR3 reads CATTGLAGDGELFF.

The rearrangement uses TRBV4-1 and TRBJ2-7; TCRdb picks TRBD2, but there is no DNA to check that call. This CDR3 has 15 residues. The germline gives CDR1 MGHRA, CDR2 YSYEKL. CDR3 sequence reads: CSSSPGGGYPYEQYF.

The CDR3 reads CASSIGGSITEQFF. This chain uses TRBV19 with TRBJ2-1. Germline-derived CDR1 and CDR2 are LNHDA and SQIVND (reference sequence). This CDR3 comprises 14 residues.

The chain employs TRBV28 and TRBJ2-7. CDR1 is MDHEN, CDR2 SYDVKM, per germline. The CDR3 has 13 amino acids. The CDR3 reads CASSLGLHNEQYF.

This rearrangement joins TRBV10-2 to TRBJ2-4; there is no DNA to check the TCRdb D call of TRBD1. This CDR3 has 13 amino acids. CDR1 is WSHSY and CDR2 is SAAADI in the germline V gene. The CDR3 sequence: CASTQGGENIQYF.